The clone carrying this T cell receptor (beta chain) was seen a few times. Its antigen is undetermined. TCR beta cDNA libraries had unique molecular identifiers. TCRdb used MiXCR to reprocess the PCR reads, holding one entry per CDR3 protein. Among roughly 650,000 distinct CDR3 sequences listed, roughly three fifths were seen once. These data belong to a study of post-analysis software for immune sequencing data. Points from the study as a whole: About five TRBV segments were more frequent in patients than controls; TRBV5-6, TRBV5-1 and TRBV20-1 belonged to this group. Significantly lower normalized Chao1 diversity was found in patients with multiple sclerosis relative to controls.

The germline V and J ends were trimmed by 6 bases and 8 bases, with 24 bases remaining between them. The CDR3 covers 16 residues. Germline V lookup: CDR1 SGHRS, CDR2 YFSETQ. Sequencing was performed on blood. The receptor was isolated from a girl aged 2 to 9 with multiple sclerosis. The V and J genes are TRBV5-1 and TRBJ2-1, with D perhaps TRBD2 (6 bases). The CDR3 reads CASTRQPALPGDEQFF. The CDR3 nucleotides read TGCGCCAGCACACGACAGCCCGCTCTACCGGGAGATGAGCAGTTCTTC.